This record looks at one T cell receptor (beta chain) sequence and its context. This record comes from a study of PD-L1 blockade in urothelial cancer. Across the whole study: T cells numbered a median of 141,255 in the blood samples.

Indicated time point: peripheral blood 6 weeks after treatment start. The CDR3 is 16 amino acids. Germline V lookup: CDR1 LGHNA, CDR2 YSLEER. J lost 3 bases, V lost 4 bases, and 6 bases had no gene match. The repertoire was sequenced with immunoSEQ multiplex PCR; TCRdb's copy has only in-frame clones and lacks some. This sample has 83,000 or so clones; over 65% occur once, and the top ten carry approximately 8.4%. This chain uses TRBV4-3 with TRBJ2-2; 9 nucleotides match TRBD1. Sequencing was performed on PBMCs, taken around atezolizumab (anti-PD-L1) treatment. The clonotype originates from a man in his 70s with urothelial cancer. CDR3 sequence (DNA): TGCGCCAGCAGCCCCCGGACAGGGGATCACACCGGGGAGCTGTTTTTT. Its translation: CASSPRTGDHTGELFF.